The clone carrying this TCR beta chain was observed at least ten times. The antigen remains unidentified. The study's findings and limits: Tumor memory CD4+ T cell TCR gene usage clustered with blood and lymph node memory CD4+ cells and lymph node naive CD4+ cells. Greatest tumor Treg TCR overlap was with tumor naive CD4+ cells.

After constant-region reverse-primer amplification, full-length variable regions underwent semi-nested PCR with Nested Universal Primer A. TCRdb redid the calling of the 5' RACE reads with MiXCR, one entry per CDR3 protein. The sample contains roughly 45,000 distinct CDR3 sequences, approximately 28% of which appear only once. Per the germline V gene, CDR1 is SQVTM and CDR2 is ANQGSEA. With V trimmed by 7 bases and J by 5 bases, 6 bases remained unmatched. This CDR3 is 13 amino acids long. The clonotype originates from a female donor with breast cancer. Sample: tumor-infiltrating memory CD4+ T cells sorted from the breast tumor. Subset reported: memory CD4+ T cells, CD4+CD45RO+CD25-. This rearrangement joins TRBV29-1 to TRBJ2-1; 9 bases line up with TRBD2. CDR3 in amino acids: CSALPSGDNEQFF. As DNA, the CDR3 is TGCAGCGCCCTCCCTAGCGGGGACAATGAGCAGTTCTTC.